The sequence of this T cell receptor beta chain was determined in a study of cytomegalovirus exposure and HLA in healthy donors. Study-wide results and limits: DRB1 showed the most TCR associations and HLA-C the fewest in a later analysis, as rates varied by HLA locus.

The germline CDR1 and CDR2 sequences are SGHDT and YYEEEE. V dropped 5 bases and J dropped 2; count of bases not matched to a gene: 8. The CDR3 length is 16 residues. PCR primers comprised 60 Vbeta and 13 Jbeta primers. Using immunoSEQ multiplex PCR, the repertoire was profiled, and TCRdb retains in-frame clones only, with some absent. Among around 300,000 clones listed, under 80% were seen once. In the case of this clone: Its specificity is unknown.

This chain connects TRBV5-6 to TRBJ2-5, with TRBD1 matching over 11 bases. Source material: PBMCs. This TCR derives from a female donor in good health and CMV-seronegative. As DNA, the CDR3 is TGTGCCAGCAGACAGTACCGGGACAGGGGGCAAGAGACCCAGTACTTC. Translation: CASRQYRDRGQETQYF.